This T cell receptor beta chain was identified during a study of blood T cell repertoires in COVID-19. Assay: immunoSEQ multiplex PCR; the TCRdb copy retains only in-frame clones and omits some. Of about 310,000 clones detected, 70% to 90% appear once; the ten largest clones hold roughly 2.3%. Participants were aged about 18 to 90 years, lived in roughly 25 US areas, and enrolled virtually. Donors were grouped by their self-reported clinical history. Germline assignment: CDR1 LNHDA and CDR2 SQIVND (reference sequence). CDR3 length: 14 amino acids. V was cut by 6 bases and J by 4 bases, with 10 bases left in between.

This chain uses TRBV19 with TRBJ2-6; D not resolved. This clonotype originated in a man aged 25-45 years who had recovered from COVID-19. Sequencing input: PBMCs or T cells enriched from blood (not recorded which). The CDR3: CASSYLAGANVLTF. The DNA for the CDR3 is TGTGCCAGTAGCTATTTAGCCGGGGCCAACGTCCTGACTTTC.